The clone carrying this T cell receptor (beta chain) was recorded a few times. TCRdb reprocessed the RT-PCR reads with MiXCR, giving one entry per CDR3 protein. The data contain more than 600,000 distinct CDR3 sequences, 14% of them seen just once; the ten biggest clones take up roughly 3.9%. The germline V gene encodes CDR1 MNHEY and CDR2 SVGAGI. Trimming cost V 2 bases and J 2 bases; bases outside gene matches: 3. CDR3 length: 15 amino acids. This clonotype was sampled from a female donor in good health, serving as a healthy control. This chain uses TRBV6-5 with TRBJ1-5; 7 bases line up with TRBD1. Sequences were obtained from memory CD4+ T cells from blood. The CDR3 DNA sequence: TGTGCCAGCAGTTACAGGGGGCCTGGCAATCAGCCCCAGCATTTT. Translated, it gives CASSYRGPGNQPQHF.